These T cell receptor beta chains were read from a single sample in a study of T cell responses to AZD1222 COVID-19 vaccine. Using immunoSEQ multiplex PCR, the repertoire was profiled, and TCRdb retains in-frame clones only, with some absent. Of over 110,000 clones listed, roughly nine tenths are singletons. The input for sequencing was peripheral blood, taken 28 days after the second AZD1222 dose. These receptors were collected from an adult who received the AZD1222 COVID-19 vaccine. Both conserved end residues are part of each CDR3. D genes are given only for firm matches. The listing skips clone size in some rows; elsewhere it reads once, few, many or a size class.

V	J	D	size	DNA	CDR3
TRBV28	TRBJ1-4	TRBD1	.	TGTGCCAGCAGATCCGGGACAGGGGTTCTCGAAAAACTGTTTTTT	CASRSGTGVLEKLFF
TRBV3-1/TRBV3-2	TRBJ1-3	.	.	TGTGCCAGCAGCCAAGGACAGTCCTCTGGAAACACCATATATTTT	CASSQGQSSGNTIYF
TRBV7-9	TRBJ2-5	TRBD2	once	TGTGCCAGCACCAGGACTAGCGGGAGTCGAGAGACCCAGTACTTC	CASTRTSGSRETQYF
TRBV7-9	TRBJ1-4	.	.	TGTGCCAGCAATGGAGTAAAGGAAAAACTGTTTTTT	CASNGVKEKLFF
TRBV2	TRBJ1-2	TRBD1	.	TGTGCCAGCCAGAAGGGACAGCTAAGCTATGGCTACACCTTC	CASQKGQLSYGYTF
TRBV10-3	TRBJ2-5	TRBD2	.	TGTGCCATCAGTGATGCCTTAGCGGGGGCCCGCCAAGAGACCCAGTACTTC	CAISDALAGARQETQYF
TRBV2	TRBJ2-6	.	few	TGTGCCAGGAAGCAGGGTGGGGCCAACGTCCTGACTTTC	CARKQGGANVLTF
TRBV9	TRBJ1-2	.	.	TGTGCCAGCAGCGCGGGCCCCGAGGTATTCTATGGCTACACCTTC	CASSAGPEVFYGYTF
TRBV5-1	TRBJ1-2	.	.	TGCGCCAGCAGCTTGAACAGCGGAAACTATGGCTACACCTTC	CASSLNSGNYGYTF
TRBV4-3	TRBJ2-5	.	.	TGCGCCAGCAGCCAAGTGGTTGAGGAGATACCCAGGGGAGAGACCCAGTACTTC	CASSQVVEEIPRGETQYF
TRBV27	TRBJ1-1	.	.	TGTGCCAGCAGTGGGGCCGGGTTCCCGAACACTGAAGCTTTCTTT	CASSGAGFPNTEAFF
TRBV2	TRBJ1-5	.	.	TGTGCCAGCAGATTGGGGGCGAGCAATCAGCCCCAGCATTTT	CASRLGASNQPQHF
TRBV5-4	TRBJ1-6	.	few	TGTGCCAGCAGCTTGGGGAGCTCCTATAATTCACCCCTCCACTTT	CASSLGSSYNSPLHF
TRBV2	TRBJ2-4	.	.	TGTGCCAGCAGAAGATGGCAGGTCCTAGCCAAAAACATTCAGTACTTC	CASRRWQVLAKNIQYF
TRBV24-1	TRBJ1-1	TRBD1	.	TGTGCCACCAGTGATTTAAGACAGGGGGCCCACACTGAAGCTTTCTTT	CATSDLRQGAHTEAFF
TRBV19	TRBJ1-1	.	.	TGTGCCAGTAGTATAGATCAAAGTGGAGGGGCTTTCTTT	CASSIDQSGGAFF
TRBV29-1	TRBJ1-5	.	.	TGCAGCGCCCGGTGGGGGAGTGACCAGCCCCAGCATTTT	CSARWGSDQPQHF
TRBV19	TRBJ2-4	TRBD2	.	TGTGCCAGTAGTATACCGGGACTAGCGGGAGGTTCGATAAACATTCAGTACTTC	CASSIPGLAGGSINIQYF
TRBV4-1	TRBJ2-5	TRBD1	.	TGCGCCAGTAGGGGGCTAGGGGAGGAGACCCAGTACTTC	CASRGLGEETQYF
TRBV6-1	TRBJ2-1	TRBD2	few	TGTGCCAGCAGTGAATCGTGGGAGGGAAACAATGAGCAGTTCTTC	CASSESWEGNNEQFF
TRBV29-1	TRBJ1-1	TRBD1	.	TGCAGCGTTGGGACCCCTGAGGCGGGAGGGGGCCGCACTGAAGCTTTCTTT	CSVGTPEAGGGRTEAFF
TRBV25-1	TRBJ2-2	.	.	TGTGCCAGCAGCAGGGGACGAGGCACCGGGGAGCTGTTTTTT	CASSRGRGTGELFF
TRBV7-9	TRBJ1-1	.	.	TGTGCCAGCAGCCCAGACCGCATCCGTACTGAAGCTTTCTTT	CASSPDRIRTEAFF
TRBV18	TRBJ2-1	TRBD1	.	TGTGCCAGCTCACCACCTACAGGGGAAGCTTTCTACAATGAGCAGTTCTTC	CASSPPTGEAFYNEQFF
TRBV14	TRBJ1-1	.	.	TGTGCCAGCAGCGCATCTCGGGGAGAAAGGACTGAAGCTTTCTTT	CASSASRGERTEAFF
TRBV4-3	TRBJ1-4	.	.	TGCGCCAGCAGCCAAGGGGAATACAGGGTCGGTGAAAAACTGTTTTTT	CASSQGEYRVGEKLFF
TRBV9	TRBJ2-1	TRBD1	.	TGTGCCAGCAGCCAGGGGGTGTACAATGAGCAGTTCTTC	CASSQGVYNEQFF
TRBV29-1	TRBJ1-1	.	.	TGCAGCGTTGCTACTGTGGGGACGTTGAACACTGAAGCTTTCTTT	CSVATVGTLNTEAFF
TRBV30	TRBJ1-2	.	.	TGTGCCTGGAGTGTTGGGGGCTTTCGCTATGGCTACACCTTC	CAWSVGGFRYGYTF
TRBV7-9	TRBJ1-2	.	.	TGTGCCAGCACGTGGAGCAGCCTCTATGGCTACACCTTC	CASTWSSLYGYTF
TRBV7-9	TRBJ2-6	TRBD1	.	TGTGCCAGCAGTTTTAGGTCGGGACAGGGCTCTGGGGCCAACGTCCTGACTTTC	CASSFRSGQGSGANVLTF
TRBV29-1	TRBJ2-2	TRBD2	.	TGCAGCGTTGAAGATGGGACTACGGACACCGGGGAGCTGTTTTTT	CSVEDGTTDTGELFF
TRBV7-9	TRBJ1-5	.	.	TGTGCCAGCCGCATGGACGGGAATCAGCCCCAGCATTTT	CASRMDGNQPQHF
TRBV18	TRBJ1-2	.	.	TGTGCCAGCTCACCGGGACCCATTATTACAGCCTATGGCTACACCTTC	CASSPGPIITAYGYTF
TRBV19	TRBJ1-1	.	once	TGTGCCACCTGGGCGCTCAGTGAAGCTTTCTTT	CATWALSEAFF
TRBV6-5	TRBJ2-1	TRBD2	.	TGTGCCAGCAGTTACGGGGTAGCGGGGGCCCACAATGAGCAGTTCTTC	CASSYGVAGAHNEQFF
TRBV7-2	TRBJ1-1	.	.	TGTGCCAGCAGCCTAGCGGTGGACGCTGAAGCTTTCTTT	CASSLAVDAEAFF
TRBV5-1	TRBJ1-2	.	.	TGCGCCAGCAGCTTGGTGATTGAGGGGACCTATGGCTACACCTTC	CASSLVIEGTYGYTF
TRBV24-1	TRBJ2-1	TRBD2	.	TGTGCCACCAGTGATTCGTCCGGGAGGCGGCTGTTCTTC	CATSDSSGRRLFF
TRBV7-2	TRBJ1-6	.	.	TGTGCCAGCGTAATCTCCCGTAGTAATTCACCCCTCCACTTT	CASVISRSNSPLHF
TRBV7-8	TRBJ2-5	TRBD2	.	TGTGCCAGCAGCTTCTCCCGGACTAGCGTACTGGAGACCCAGTACTTC	CASSFSRTSVLETQYF
TRBV7-2	TRBJ1-1	.	.	TGTGCCAGCAGCTTCCGGGGAACGAACACTGAAGCTTTCTTT	CASSFRGTNTEAFF